This T cell receptor (beta chain) is drawn from a study of human thymus T cells. Study-wide results and caveats: Related research reported highly overlapping thymic repertoires among unrelated individuals.

Clones were read by immunoSEQ multiplex PCR, and TCRdb kept only the in-frame ones, dropping some. Counted here are 60,000 to 75,000 clones, 85% to 95% occurring once; the ten biggest clones make up under 0.04%. Resections were taken during corrective heart surgery, and the thymus tissue came from these. With regard to this clone: Antigen: not known.

Trimming took 5 bases from V and 5 from J; bases not matched to a gene: 11. Germline CDR1 SQVTM, CDR2 ANQGSEA. The CDR3 is made up of 16 amino acids. The chain employs TRBV29-1 and TRBJ2-1; TRBD2 agrees at 11 bases. The clonotype originates from a girl under three years old with a congenital heart defect but otherwise immunologically healthy. Sequencing used thymus tissue. CDR3 sequence reads: CSVQLPLAGGHNEQFF. Written as DNA, the CDR3 is TGCAGCGTTCAATTACCTCTAGCGGGAGGCCACAATGAGCAGTTCTTC.